This section outlines one TCR beta chain sequence together with its context. Its antigen is still unknown. Compared with germline, one end of the junction differs, possibly owing to a read error. This sample was taken from a study of shared clonotypes between healthy human individuals. Study details: The study enrolled two women and three men aged 18 to 49. Each donor contributed plates that comprised three CD4 naive, three CD4 memory, two CD8 naive and one CD8 memory.

CD45RO-negative, CCR7-selected cells formed the naive CD8 fraction, which excluded terminally differentiated effector memory CD45RA+ cells. TCRdb keeps only in-frame clones here, not all; method: immunoSEQ multiplex PCR. The sample lists roughly 2 million clones; 85% to 95% were seen once. CDR3 size: 13 residues. Per the germline V gene, CDR1 is MRHNA and CDR2 is SNTAGT. Study findings and constraints: Donor clonotype sharing was expected to depend on sequencing depth. A small donor pool kept down the genetic and exposure-history diversity that was represented.

The rearrangement links TRBV6-4 to TRBJ1-6, with D possibly matching TRBD1 (5 bases). The TCR was taken from a young man in good health. Sample: naive CD8+ T cells sorted from blood. In DNA, the CDR3 is TGTGCCAGCATGCCAGGGAATAAATCACCCCTCCACTTT. Its protein is CASMPGNKSPLHF.